This T cell receptor (beta chain) was captured by sequencing in a study of blood T cell repertoires in COVID-19. In the study overall: The United States, Italy and Spain supplied acute and convalescent COVID-19 samples.

Trimming cost V 0 bases and J 1 base, with 7 bases left between them. CDR1 is LGHDT, CDR2 YNNKEL, per germline (reference sequence). The CDR3 runs to 15 residues. Assay: immunoSEQ multiplex PCR; the TCRdb copy retains only in-frame clones and omits some. The sample shows around 59,000 clones, almost 80% of them seen only once. Sample: peripheral blood. The J gene is TRBJ2-1, the V gene TRBV3-1 (or the pseudogene TRBV3-2); D may be TRBD2 (6 bases). The TCR sequence derives from a man older than 75 with acute or convalescent COVID-19. CDR3 sequence: CASSQDGGSYNEQFF. The CDR3 DNA follows: TGTGCCAGCAGCCAAGACGGGGGATCCTACAATGAGCAGTTCTTC.